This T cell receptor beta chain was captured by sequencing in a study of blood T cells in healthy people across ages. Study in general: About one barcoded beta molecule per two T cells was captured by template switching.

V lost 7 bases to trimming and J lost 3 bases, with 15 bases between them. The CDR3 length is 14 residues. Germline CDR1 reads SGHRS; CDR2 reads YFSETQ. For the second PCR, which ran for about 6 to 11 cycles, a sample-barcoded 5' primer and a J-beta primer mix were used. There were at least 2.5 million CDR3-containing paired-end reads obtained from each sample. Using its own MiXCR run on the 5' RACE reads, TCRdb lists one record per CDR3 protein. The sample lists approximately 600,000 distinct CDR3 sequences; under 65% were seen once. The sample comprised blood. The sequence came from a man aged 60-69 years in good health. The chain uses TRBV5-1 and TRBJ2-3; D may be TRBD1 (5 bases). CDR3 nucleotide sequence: TGCGCCAGCCAGAGCGACAGCATGACAGATACGCAGTATTTT. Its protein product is CASQSDSMTDTQYF.